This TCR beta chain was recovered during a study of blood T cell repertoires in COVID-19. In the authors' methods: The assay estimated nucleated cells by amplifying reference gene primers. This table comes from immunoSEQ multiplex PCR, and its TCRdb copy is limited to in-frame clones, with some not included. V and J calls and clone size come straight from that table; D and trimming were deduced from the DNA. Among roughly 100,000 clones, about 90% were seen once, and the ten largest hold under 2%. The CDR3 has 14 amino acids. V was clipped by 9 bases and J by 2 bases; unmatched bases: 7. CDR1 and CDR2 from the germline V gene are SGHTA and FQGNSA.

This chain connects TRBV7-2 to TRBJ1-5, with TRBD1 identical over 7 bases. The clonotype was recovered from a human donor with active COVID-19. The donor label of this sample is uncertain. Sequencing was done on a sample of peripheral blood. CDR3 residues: CASGYRGGNQPQHF. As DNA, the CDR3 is TGTGCCAGTGGATACAGGGGAGGCAATCAGCCCCAGCATTTT.